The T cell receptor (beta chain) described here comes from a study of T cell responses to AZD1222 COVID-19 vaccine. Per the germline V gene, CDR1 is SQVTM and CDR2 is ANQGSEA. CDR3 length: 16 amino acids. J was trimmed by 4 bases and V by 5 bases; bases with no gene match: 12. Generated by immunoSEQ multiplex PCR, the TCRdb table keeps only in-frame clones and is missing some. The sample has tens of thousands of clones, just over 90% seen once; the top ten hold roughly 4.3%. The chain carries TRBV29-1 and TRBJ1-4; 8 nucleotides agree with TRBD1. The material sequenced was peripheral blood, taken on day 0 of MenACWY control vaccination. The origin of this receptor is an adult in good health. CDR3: CSVRAPWGQVNEKLFF. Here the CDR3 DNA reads TGCAGCGTTCGAGCCCCGTGGGGACAGGTTAATGAAAAACTGTTTTTT.